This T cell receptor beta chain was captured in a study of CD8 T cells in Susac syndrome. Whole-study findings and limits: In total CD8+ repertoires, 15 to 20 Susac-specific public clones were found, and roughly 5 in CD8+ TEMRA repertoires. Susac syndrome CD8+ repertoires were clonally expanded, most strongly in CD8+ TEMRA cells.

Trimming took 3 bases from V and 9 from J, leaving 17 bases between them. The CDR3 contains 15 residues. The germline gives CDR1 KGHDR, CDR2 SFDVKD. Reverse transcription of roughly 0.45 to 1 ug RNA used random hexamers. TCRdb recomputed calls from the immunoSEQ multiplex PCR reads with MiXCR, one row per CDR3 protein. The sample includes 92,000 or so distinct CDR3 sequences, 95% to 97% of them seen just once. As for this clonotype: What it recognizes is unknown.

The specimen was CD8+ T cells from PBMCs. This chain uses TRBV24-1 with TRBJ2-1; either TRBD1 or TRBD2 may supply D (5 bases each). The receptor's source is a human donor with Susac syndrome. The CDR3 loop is CATSDPGTPSGEQFF. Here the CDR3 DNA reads TGTGCCACCAGTGATCCCGGGACCCCATCGGGTGAGCAGTTCTTC.